This T cell receptor (beta chain) stems from a study of chemoradiotherapy in HPV16-positive cancers. This clone was detected once. V was shortened by 1 base and J by 3 bases, with 15 bases between the two germline ends. The CDR3 extends over 16 amino acids. CDR1 is LGHNA, CDR2 YNFKEQ, per germline. Here immunoSEQ multiplex PCR was the method, and the copy in TCRdb shows in-frame clones only, minus some. The sample contains 750 to 1,000 clones, roughly 94% of which appear only once. The TCR was taken from a human donor with HPV-associated anogenital cancer. V gene TRBV4-2 combines with J gene TRBJ1-2; D unresolved. The sequencing here drew on tumor tissue, taken from a patient who underwent chemoradiotherapy. The CDR3 spells CASSQGYSEADYGYTF. In nucleotides, the CDR3 is TGTGCCAGCAGCCAAGGGTACTCCGAGGCAGACTATGGCTACACCTTC.